The sequence of this TCR beta chain was determined in a study of cytomegalovirus exposure and HLA in healthy donors (dated by TCRdb to 2016 to 2017). Regarding the study in general: An earlier analysis of about 560 of the donors reported about 260 Gb of sequence data and 117 million unique TCR beta sequences obtained from about 200 million T cells. Approximately 330 gigabases of sequencing data and roughly 81 million unique TCR sequences made up an early release that covered approximately 650 HLA-typed donors. The genetic ancestry cluster associated with self-reported Caucasian donors included about 81% of the 350 to 500 genotyped donors. The aim of the study was to test whether cataloging public T cell receptors could identify signatures of past pathogen exposure. The study profiled the T cell repertoires of under 700 subjects by immunosequencing and related them to cytomegalovirus serostatus. A separate validation cohort of over 95 different subjects was used in addition to the roughly 700-subject first cohort. To predict cytomegalovirus infection status, the study brought together high-throughput TCR immunosequencing, statistical association of individual TCRs with disease status, and machine learning. A later analysis re-examined previously published TCR beta repertoires from several hundred donors and added high-resolution HLA genotyping to investigate patterns of TCR occurrence. Rather than using new phenotypic data, the later analysis identified candidate immune exposures from TCR beta sequences and from how often those sequences occurred across donors. To decide whether each TCR beta V gene segment behaved as functional or pseudogenic, an earlier analysis of several hundred of the donors relied on high-throughput TCR beta sequencing. Donor age, sex, ethnicity and CMV serostatus were collected together with the repertoire data. In a later genetic analysis, genome-wide SNP genotypes for about 65% of the 666 donors were used, and that subset was treated as a discovery cohort. Every repertoire in the discovery cohort had been generated on one and the same sequencing platform. Class I and class II HLA loci were covered by the typing at four-digit resolution. The number of donors typed differed by locus, with about 629-630 for A, B, C, DRB1 and DQB1, about 500 for DQA1, 600 to 610 for DPA1, and 472 for DPB1. Roughly five DR-DQ haplotypes were treated as single units for association and clustering because of strong linkage in the cohort. On average, about 240,000 unique TCR beta nucleotide sequences were sequenced per donor among fewer than 500 genotyped donors of the cohort, with roughly a sixth of those sequences being non-productive. The paper's findings and limits, for the study overall: An earlier analysis of around 540 of the donors showed that most TCR beta V segments appeared in productive rearrangements either about 87% or about 30% of the time, which broadly matched IMGT annotations. A later analysis found that most CMV-associated TCR beta chains appeared HLA-restricted, with HLA associations seemingly driven largely by CMV exposure. A few of the identified cytomegalovirus-associated TCR beta chains were confirmed in vitro to be specific for cytomegalovirus antigens. Some IMGT-functional V segments, including TRBV6-2 and TRBV6-3, could not be distinguished by the 87-base-pair reads and were therefore excluded. Correlated functional status among segregating V segments might reflect linkage disequilibrium, but an unknown experimental factor could not be ruled out. The classifier was reported to diagnose cytomegalovirus status with high specificity and sensitivity in both the original and validation cohorts. In a later analysis, HLA-associated TCR beta chains were found to be more clonally expanded and to have lower generation probabilities than equally common non-associated chains. According to the authors, the approach could potentially be generalized to other disease states and immunological phenotypes. In this cohort, only TCR beta chains were sequenced, and detectable features were limited by the absence of alpha or paired-chain data. In a later analysis, several top co-occurrence clusters were reported to appear linked to parvovirus B19, influenza, CMV and Epstein-Barr virus. Compared with the roughly 670-donor mean, donors in an Asian-associated ancestry cluster had fewer N-insertions in productive TCRs, according to a later genetic analysis. The sequencing pipeline was judged likely to have produced a cluster of highly shared sequence variants as a technical artifact. The earlier analysis of some 540 of the donors excluded about 16 rarely observed V segments, including chromosome 9 orphons, because counts were too low. CMV serostatus was the only immune exposure information available for the cohort. Roughly uniform sequencing depth across donors was assumed in presence/absence analyses, although this assumption may not hold. In a later analysis, TCR association rates were found to vary across HLA loci, with the most associated TCRs seen for DRB1 alleles and the fewest for HLA-C alleles. In a later analysis, 15,000 to 20,000 TCR beta sequences were associated with specific HLA alleles at a false discovery rate of 0.05. A later genetic analysis associated a missense DCLRE1C variant with V-gene and J-gene trimming of TCR beta chains, and an independent cohort replicated the association. HLA typing was unavailable for some donors at each locus, so association tests used only the typed subset. A further reported finding was that TCR beta sequences accurately predicted the HLA-A and HLA-B alleles for most subjects in the first cohort. When HLA alleles, especially DR and DQ, strongly co-occurred, TCR associations were difficult to assign to individual alleles. The study listed 150 to 200 TCR beta chains as associated with cytomegalovirus. Most TCR sequences were seen in very few donors, while some public TCRs were found in many individuals.

The library was obtained by the immunoSEQ multiplex PCR assay. The multiplex PCR relied on a mix of 60 forward primers for TCR Vbeta segments and 13 reverse primers for TCR Jbeta segments. The CDR3 region of rearranged TCR beta genes was amplified from genomic DNA with a multiplex PCR assay. On the Illumina HiSeq System, the amplified TCR beta libraries were sequenced as 87-base-pair reads. In the authors' own workflow: A later analysis tallied roughly 80 million unique TCR beta chains across the 610 or so repertoires, and some 10 million of those chains were shared by two or more donors. To remove PCR and sequencing errors, raw reads were error-corrected and collapsed into unique sequences using a nearest-neighbor algorithm that merged closely related sequences. To assign V, D and J gene segments, CDR3 sequences were aligned to IMGT reference sequences. Each retained sequence needed at least a six-nucleotide match to both a V gene segment and a J gene segment. Rearrangements were classified as productive when the CDR3 lacked stop codons and remained in frame with V and J, and all other rearrangements were classified as non-productive. Following IMGT convention, CDR3 was defined as the stretch from the second conserved V-encoded cysteine up to the conserved J-encoded phenylalanine. Sequences without an unambiguous match to a single V gene segment were excluded from the earlier analysis of about 630 of the donors. An earlier analysis of 587 of the donors classified V segments as functional when productive rearrangements were above 56.7% and as segregating when the standard deviation between donors was above 5%. A statistical classification framework was built to diagnose cytomegalovirus status from the catalog of TCR beta chain sequences. In a later analysis, TCR nucleotide sequences were compared against IMGT/GENE-DB human TR gene sequences so that V and J genes could be assigned. The TCRdist pipeline was used in a later analysis to assign CDR3 sequences and most-parsimonious VDJ recombination scenarios. In a later analysis, each TCR beta chain was defined by its CDR3 amino acid sequence together with its V-gene family, and reads lacking a unique V-gene family were excluded. As a way to deal with suspected cross-contamination and a sequencing artifact, a later analysis dropped 500 to 700 nucleotide sequences that were highly shared and had low generation probability. In a later analysis, a clonal expansion index for each public chain was calculated from normalized within-repertoire ranks of inferred template counts. In a later analysis, generation probabilities were computed using a VDJ recombination model fitted to out-of-frame rearrangements, and the results were checked against IGoR. In a later analysis, hypergeometric tests were used to score TCR-TCR, TCR-HLA and TCR-CMV co-occurrence, with a repertoire-size bias correction applied to TCR pairs. A later analysis estimated false discovery rates by permuting HLA or CMV assignments 20 times. In a later analysis, co-occurring TCRs were grouped using DBSCAN, and TCRdist sequence similarity was added for clustering within HLA-allele-positive subsets. For co-occurrence clustering, repertoires with fewer than 30,000 or more than 120,000 public chains were excluded, along with five repertoires with anomalous nucleotide sharing. The table comes from immuneACCESS by way of TCRdb, which keeps in-frame sequences with V and J called. Part of the clones is missing from these tables; in studies checked, under half for an unresolved V gene and the rest for unknown reasons. The V and J calls and clone size come from that table; D and trimming were worked out from the DNA. This sample holds about 150,000 clones; about 66% were observed only once. The ten largest clones capture around 2% of the sample.

The cohort comprised fewer than 700 healthy bone marrow donors. At the time of sampling, every cohort member was nominally healthy, though immune exposures that went unrecorded were likely present. The donor was CMV seronegative and belonged to the group of over 300 seronegative cohort members. A peripheral blood sample was collected from each donor, and TCR beta sequencing was performed on peripheral blood mononuclear cells. The Qiagen DNeasy Blood Extraction Kit was used to extract genomic DNA from the blood cell samples. The junction shows trimming of 3 bases on V and 2 bases on J, plus 9 bases between the germline ends. Counted from cysteine to phenylalanine, this CDR3 has 14 amino acids. Of all the DNA, just the CDR3 is kept, 42 bases in frame from base 1. The germline V gene (reference sequence) yields LNHDA for CDR1 and SQIVND for CDR2. Remarks on this clone: Its antigen is unknown. Base qualities are not recorded, but no much larger clone differs from it by a single base. Other nucleotide sequences from this sample produce the same CDR3.

Material for sequencing was PBMCs. This clonotype was obtained from a male donor in good health and CMV-seronegative. The V gene is TRBV19 and the J gene is TRBJ2-3, with TRBD1 as a weak D call on 5 bases. The encoded CDR3 is CASSIGQVTDTQYF. The base sequence is TGTGCCAGTAGTATCGGACAAGTCACAGATACGCAGTATTTT.